This T cell receptor beta chain originates from a study of blood T cell repertoires in COVID-19. Study summary: Material from acute and convalescent COVID-19 was sourced from the United States, Italy and Spain.

Here immunoSEQ multiplex PCR was the method, and the copy in TCRdb shows in-frame clones only, minus some. The repertoire has roughly 110,000 clones, about nine tenths of them found once; the top ten carry about 6.8%. The ends lost 7 bases at V and 2 bases at J; junction bases unmatched: 4. Germline-derived CDR1 and CDR2 are SNHLY and FYNNEI. The CDR3 is made up of 15 amino acids. The sequence came from a man in his fifties or sixties with active or convalescent COVID-19. Specimen: peripheral blood. The chain joins TRBV2 to TRBJ2-1; the match to TRBD2 covers 11 bases. The CDR3 here is CASNQLAGAYNEQFF. The DNA of the CDR3 is TGTGCCAGCAATCAACTAGCGGGAGCCTACAATGAGCAGTTCTTC.